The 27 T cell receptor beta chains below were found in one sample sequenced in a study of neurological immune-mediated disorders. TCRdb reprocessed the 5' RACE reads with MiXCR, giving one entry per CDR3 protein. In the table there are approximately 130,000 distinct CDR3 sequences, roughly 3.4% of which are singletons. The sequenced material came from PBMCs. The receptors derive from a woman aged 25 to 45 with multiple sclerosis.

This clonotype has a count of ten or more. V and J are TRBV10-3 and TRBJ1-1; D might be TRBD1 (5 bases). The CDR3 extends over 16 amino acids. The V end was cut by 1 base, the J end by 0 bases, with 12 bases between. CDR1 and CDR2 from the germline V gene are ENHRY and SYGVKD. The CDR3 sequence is CAISELAGRMNTEAFF. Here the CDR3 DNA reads TGTGCCATCAGTGAGTTAGCGGGACGCATGAACACTGAAGCTTTCTTT.

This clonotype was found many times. The CDR3 DNA sequence: TGTGCCAGCAGCAGGCAACCTAGCTCTGGGGCCAACGTCCTGACTTTC. Its translation is CASSRQPSSGANVLTF. This chain uses TRBV7-9 with TRBJ2-6; D not resolved. V dropped 5 bases and J dropped 0 bases, with 11 bases sitting between them. Germline loops: CDR1 SEHNR, CDR2 FQNEAQ (reference sequence). This CDR3 has 16 residues. The variable domain in full, completed from reference TRBV7-9 and TRBJ2-6, reads DTGVSQNPRHKITKRGQNVTFRCDPISEHNRLYWYRQTLGQGPEFLTYFQNEAQLEKSRLLSDRFSAERPKGSFSTLEIQRTEQGDSAMYLCASSRQPSSGANVLTFGAGSRLTVL.

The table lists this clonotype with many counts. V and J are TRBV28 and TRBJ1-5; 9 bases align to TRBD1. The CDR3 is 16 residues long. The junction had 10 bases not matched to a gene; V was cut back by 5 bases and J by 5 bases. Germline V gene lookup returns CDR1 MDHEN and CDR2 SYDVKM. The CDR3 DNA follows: TGTGCCAGCAGTCTTGGGGGAACAGGGGGCGATCAGCCCCAGCATTTT. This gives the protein CASSLGGTGGDQPQHF.

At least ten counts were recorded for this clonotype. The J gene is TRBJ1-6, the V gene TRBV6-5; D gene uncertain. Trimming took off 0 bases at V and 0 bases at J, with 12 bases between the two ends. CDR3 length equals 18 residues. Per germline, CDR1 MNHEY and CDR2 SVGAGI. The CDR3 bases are TGTGCCAGCAGTTACTCCGCCGGCGGGAGCTCCTATAATTCACCCCTCCACTTT. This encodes CASSYSAGGSSYNSPLHF.

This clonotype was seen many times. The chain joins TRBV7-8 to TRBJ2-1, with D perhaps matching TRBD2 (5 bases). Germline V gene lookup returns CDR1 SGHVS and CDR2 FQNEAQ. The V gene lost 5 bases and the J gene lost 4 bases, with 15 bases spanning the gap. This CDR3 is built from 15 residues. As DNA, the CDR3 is TGTGCCAGCAGCCCACGGGAACAGCATTACAATGAGCAGTTCTTC. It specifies CASSPREQHYNEQFF.

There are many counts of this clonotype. The CDR3 bases are TGTGCCAGCAGTTACAAGTGGCTAGCGGGAGATGAGACCCAGTACTTC. Protein sequence: CASSYKWLAGDETQYF. The V and J genes are TRBV6-5 and TRBJ2-5; the match to TRBD2 covers 10 bases. V lost 2 bases, J lost 5 bases, and 8 bases stayed unmatched. This CDR3 has 16 amino acids. Germline-derived CDR1 and CDR2 are MNHEY and SVGAGI.

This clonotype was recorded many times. DNA of the CDR3: TGTGCCAGCAGCCGGTCGGGGCATACGAACACTGAAGCTTTCTTT. Amino acid sequence: CASSRSGHTNTEAFF. V gene TRBV5-5 combines with J gene TRBJ1-1; the D gene is possibly TRBD1 (5 bases). Per the germline V gene, CDR1 is SGHKS and CDR2 is YYEKEE (reference sequence). V lost 4 bases, J lost 1 base, and 14 bases lay in between. The CDR3 is made up of 15 amino acids.

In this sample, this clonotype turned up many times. The DNA for the CDR3 is TGTGCCAGCAGCGTAACCCCCCTAGTCGAGCAGTTCTTC. Encoded protein: CASSVTPLVEQFF. This chain connects TRBV9 to TRBJ2-1, with no clear D. CDR3 length: 13 residues. The germline CDR1 and CDR2 sequences are SGDLS and YYNGEE. V gave up 1 base and J gave up 10 bases, with 12 bases separating them.

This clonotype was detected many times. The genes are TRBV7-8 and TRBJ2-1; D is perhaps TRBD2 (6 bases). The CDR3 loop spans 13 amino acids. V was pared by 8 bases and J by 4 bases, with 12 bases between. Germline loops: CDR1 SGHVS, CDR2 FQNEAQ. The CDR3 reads CASVGLIYNEQFF. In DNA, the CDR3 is TGTGCCAGCGTGGGACTGATTTACAATGAGCAGTTCTTC.

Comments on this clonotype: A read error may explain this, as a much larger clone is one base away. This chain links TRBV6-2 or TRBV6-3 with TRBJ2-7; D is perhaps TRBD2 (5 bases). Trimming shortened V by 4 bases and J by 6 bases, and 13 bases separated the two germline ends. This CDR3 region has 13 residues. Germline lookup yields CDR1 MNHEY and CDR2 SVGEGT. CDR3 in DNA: TGTGCCAGCAGTTTCGGCCATGGACTCGAGCAGTACTTC. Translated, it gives CASSFGHGLEQYF.

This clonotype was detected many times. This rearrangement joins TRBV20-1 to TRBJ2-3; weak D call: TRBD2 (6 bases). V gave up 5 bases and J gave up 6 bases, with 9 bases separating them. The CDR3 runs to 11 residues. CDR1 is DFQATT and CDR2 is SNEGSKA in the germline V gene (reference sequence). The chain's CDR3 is CSAEGRDTQYF. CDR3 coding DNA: TGCAGTGCTGAGGGGAGGGATACGCAGTATTTT.

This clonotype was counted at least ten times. The chain's CDR3 is CASSYSKVGVEAFF. The CDR3 region has the DNA TGTGCCAGCAGTTACTCGAAGGTCGGGGTTGAAGCTTTCTTT. V is TRBV6-5 and J is TRBJ1-1, with no clear D. This CDR3 spans 14 amino acids. In germline, CDR1 is MNHEY, CDR2 SVGAGI. The V and J ends lost 0 bases and 7 bases respectively, with 12 bases between them.

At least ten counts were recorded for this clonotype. CDR3 bases: TGTGCCAGCAGCCCGGCAAGGGGAAATGAGCAGTTCTTC. This sequence encodes CASSPARGNEQFF. J is TRBJ2-1 and V is TRBV7-6, with a weak D call TRBD1 (5 bases). Germline CDR1 and CDR2: SGHVS and FNYEAQ. This CDR3 region has 13 residues. V shed 5 bases and J shed 7 bases, with 12 bases lying between them.

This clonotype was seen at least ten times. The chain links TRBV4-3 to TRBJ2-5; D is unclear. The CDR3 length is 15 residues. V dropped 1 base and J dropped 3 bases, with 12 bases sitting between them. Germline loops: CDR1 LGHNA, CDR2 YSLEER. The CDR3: CASSQGLASKETQYF. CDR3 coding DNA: TGCGCCAGCAGCCAAGGCTTAGCAAGCAAAGAGACCCAGTACTTC.

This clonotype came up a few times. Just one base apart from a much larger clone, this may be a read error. The CDR3 region is CASSLLESYEQYF. CDR3 sequence (DNA): TGTGCCAGCAGCTTACTAGAAAGCTACGAGCAGTACTTC. The chain employs TRBV7-9 and TRBJ2-7, with D uncertain. Between the trimmed V and J ends, which lost 2 bases and 3 bases, there was a span of 8 bases. The CDR3 runs to 13 residues. Germline V gene data show CDR1 as SEHNR and CDR2 as FQNEAQ (reference sequence).

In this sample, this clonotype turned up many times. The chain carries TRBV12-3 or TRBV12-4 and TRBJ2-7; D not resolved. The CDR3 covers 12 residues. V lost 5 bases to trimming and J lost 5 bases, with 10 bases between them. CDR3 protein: CASSPFGDEQYF. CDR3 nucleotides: TGTGCCAGCAGTCCGTTCGGTGACGAGCAGTACTTC.

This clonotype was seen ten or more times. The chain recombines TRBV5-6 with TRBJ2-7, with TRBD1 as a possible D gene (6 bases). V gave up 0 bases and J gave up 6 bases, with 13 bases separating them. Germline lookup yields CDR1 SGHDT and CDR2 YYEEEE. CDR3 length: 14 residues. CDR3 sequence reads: CASSLAGTPTEQYF. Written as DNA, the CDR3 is TGTGCCAGCAGCTTGGCCGGGACACCGACCGAGCAGTACTTC.

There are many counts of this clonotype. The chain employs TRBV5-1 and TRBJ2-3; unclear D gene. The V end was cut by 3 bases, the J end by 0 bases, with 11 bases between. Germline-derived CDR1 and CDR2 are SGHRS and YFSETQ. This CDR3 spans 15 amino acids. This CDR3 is CASSWWGASTDTQYF. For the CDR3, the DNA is TGCGCCAGCAGCTGGTGGGGTGCTAGCACAGATACGCAGTATTTT.

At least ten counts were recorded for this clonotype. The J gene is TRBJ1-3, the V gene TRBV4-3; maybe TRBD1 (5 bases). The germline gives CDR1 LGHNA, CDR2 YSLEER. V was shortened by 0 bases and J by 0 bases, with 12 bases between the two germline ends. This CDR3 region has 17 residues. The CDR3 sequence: CASSQDMVGPSGNTIYF. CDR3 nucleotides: TGCGCCAGCAGCCAAGATATGGTGGGGCCCTCTGGAAACACCATATATTTT.

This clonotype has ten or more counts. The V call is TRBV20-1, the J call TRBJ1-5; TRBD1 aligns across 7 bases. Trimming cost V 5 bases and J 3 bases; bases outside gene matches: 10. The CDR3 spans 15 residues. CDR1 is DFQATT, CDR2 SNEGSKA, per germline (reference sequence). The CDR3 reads CSASQAGTDNQPQHF. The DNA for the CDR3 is TGCAGTGCTTCGCAAGCCGGGACAGACAATCAGCCCCAGCATTTT.

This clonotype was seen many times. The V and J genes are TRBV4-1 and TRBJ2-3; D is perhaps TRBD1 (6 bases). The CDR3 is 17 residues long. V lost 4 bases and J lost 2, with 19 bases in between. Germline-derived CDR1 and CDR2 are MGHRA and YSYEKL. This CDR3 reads CASSPLNRLGATDTQYF. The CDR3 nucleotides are TGCGCCAGCAGCCCACTAAACAGGTTGGGGGCCACAGATACGCAGTATTTT.

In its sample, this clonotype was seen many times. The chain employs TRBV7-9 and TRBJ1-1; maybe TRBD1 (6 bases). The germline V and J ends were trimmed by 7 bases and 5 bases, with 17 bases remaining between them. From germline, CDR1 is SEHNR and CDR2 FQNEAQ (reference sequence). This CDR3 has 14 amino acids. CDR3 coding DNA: TGTGCCAGCACCTTCAACCTAGGGGGGACTGAAGCTTTCTTT. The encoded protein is CASTFNLGGTEAFF.

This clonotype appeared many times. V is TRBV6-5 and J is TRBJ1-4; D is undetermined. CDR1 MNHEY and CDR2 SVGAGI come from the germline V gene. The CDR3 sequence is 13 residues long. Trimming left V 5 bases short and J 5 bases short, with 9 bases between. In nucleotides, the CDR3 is TGTGCCAGCAGTCGAACATCGAATGAAAAACTGTTTTTT. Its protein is CASSRTSNEKLFF.

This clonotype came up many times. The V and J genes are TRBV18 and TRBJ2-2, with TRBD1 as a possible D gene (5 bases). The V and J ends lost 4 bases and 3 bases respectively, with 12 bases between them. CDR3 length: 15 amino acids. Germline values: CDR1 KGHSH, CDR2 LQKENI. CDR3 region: CASSLQGIDTGELFF. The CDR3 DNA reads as TGTGCCAGCTCACTTCAGGGTATTGACACCGGGGAGCTGTTTTTT. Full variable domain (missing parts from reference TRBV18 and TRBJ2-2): NAGVMQNPRHLVRRRGQEARLRCSPMKGHSHVYWYRQLPEEGLKFMVYLQKENIIDESGMPKERFSAEFPKEGPSILRIQQVVRGDSAAYFCASSLQGIDTGELFFGEGSRLTVL.

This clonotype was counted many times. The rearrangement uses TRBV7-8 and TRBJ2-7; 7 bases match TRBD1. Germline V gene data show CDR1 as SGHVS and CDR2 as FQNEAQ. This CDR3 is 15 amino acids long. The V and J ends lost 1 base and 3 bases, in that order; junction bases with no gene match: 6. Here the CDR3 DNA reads TGTGCCAGCAGCTTAGTACCGGGACAGTTCTACGAGCAGTACTTC. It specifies CASSLVPGQFYEQYF.

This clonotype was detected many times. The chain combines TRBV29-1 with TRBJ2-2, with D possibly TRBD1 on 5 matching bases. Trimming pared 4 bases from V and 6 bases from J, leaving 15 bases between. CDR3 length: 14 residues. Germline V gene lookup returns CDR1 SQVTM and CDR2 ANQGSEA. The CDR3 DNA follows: TGCAGCGTTGCCAACGCGCAGGGTCCCGGGGAGCTGTTTTTT. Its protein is CSVANAQGPGELFF.

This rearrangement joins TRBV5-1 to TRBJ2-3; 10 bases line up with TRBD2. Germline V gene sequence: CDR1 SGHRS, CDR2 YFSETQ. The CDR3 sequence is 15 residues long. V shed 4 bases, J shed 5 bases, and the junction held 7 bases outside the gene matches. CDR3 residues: CASSTGLADIDTQYF. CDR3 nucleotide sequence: TGCGCCAGCAGCACCGGACTAGCGGACATAGATACGCAGTATTTT.